This passage covers 21 T cell receptor beta chains from one sample sequenced in a study of response to subunit inactivated influenza vaccine. A single record per CDR3 protein comes from TCRdb applying MiXCR to the RT-PCR reads. The table records roughly 780,000 distinct CDR3 sequences, approximately 17% of them present only once. Here the sequenced sample was PBMCs from blood, taken less than 6 days after vaccination. The source is a man in his fifties who received an inactivated influenza vaccine.

This clonotype has just a few counts. The V gene is TRBV11-2, the J gene TRBJ2-3, with 12 bases aligning to TRBD2. The J segment lost 6 bases and the V segment lost 1 base, leaving 11 bases of the junction unmatched. The CDR3 spans 18 residues. Germline V lookup: CDR1 SGHAT, CDR2 FQNNGV. This CDR3 is CASSLGLAGVSFDDTQYF. The DNA of the CDR3 is TGTGCCAGCAGCTTAGGACTAGCGGGAGTCTCCTTCGACGATACGCAGTATTTT.

The table lists this clonotype with a few counts. This chain links TRBV7-2 with TRBJ2-2; the D gene is possibly TRBD1 (5 bases). Per germline, CDR1 SGHTA and CDR2 FQGNSA. Trimming shortened V by 3 bases and J by 7 bases, and 9 bases separated the two germline ends. The CDR3 is 13 residues long. The CDR3 spells CASSFQGYGELFF. In DNA form, the CDR3 reads TGTGCCAGCAGCTTCCAGGGTTACGGGGAGCTGTTTTTT. The whole variable domain, remainder taken from reference TRBV7-2 and TRBJ2-2, is GAGVSQSPSNKVTEKGKDVELRCDPISGHTALYWYRQSLGQGLEFLIYFQGNSAPDKSGLPSDRFSAERTGGSVSTLTIQRTQQEDSAVYLCASSFQGYGELFFGEGSRLTVL.

The chain joins TRBV10-3 to TRBJ2-2; 8 bases fit TRBD1. Germline V gene sequence: CDR1 ENHRY, CDR2 SYGVKD. This CDR3 contains 12 residues. Trimming at V came to 8 bases and at J to 6 bases, leaving 2 bases not matched to a gene. CDR3 sequence (DNA): TGTGCCATCGGACAGGGACCCGGGGAGCTGTTTTTT. Its translation is CAIGQGPGELFF.

The V and J genes are TRBV7-2 and TRBJ1-6; no reliable D call. Germline assignment: CDR1 SGHTA and CDR2 FQGNSA. The CDR3 sequence is 15 residues long. V dropped 5 bases and J dropped 7 bases, with 15 bases sitting between them. The CDR3 region has the DNA TGTGCCAGCAGCCCTAGTCGGGTATCGAATTCACCCCTCCACTTT. Translation gives CASSPSRVSNSPLHF.

The CDR3 DNA reads as TGTGCCAGCAGTTACTCGGGCCAGACAGATACGCAGTATTTT. Its translation is CASSYSGQTDTQYF. This chain joins TRBV6-2 or TRBV6-3 and TRBJ2-3; D is unclear. From germline, CDR1 is MNHEY and CDR2 SVGEGT. CDR3 length: 14 residues. V was clipped by 0 bases and J by 3 bases, with 7 bases between them.

In this sample, this clonotype turned up a few times. This chain links TRBV6-6 with TRBJ1-6; TRBD1 might be the D (5 bases). CDR1 and CDR2 (germline): MNHNY, SVGAGI (reference sequence). Deletions cut 5 bases from V and 5 bases from J, with 7 bases between. The CDR3 has 13 residues. The CDR3 DNA is TGTGCCAGCAGTGACAGAGATAATTCACCCCTCCACTTT. The encoded protein is CASSDRDNSPLHF.

The chain is built from TRBV12-3 or TRBV12-4 and TRBJ2-1, with 8 bases fitting TRBD1. Germline trimming cut 6 bases from V and 2 bases from J; bases unmatched to any gene: 6. The CDR3 consists of 15 residues. The CDR3 DNA follows: TGTGCCAGCAGCGGAGGACAGGGAACCTACAATGAGCAGTTCTTC. Amino acids: CASSGGQGTYNEQFF.

J is TRBJ2-3 and V is TRBV6-5; tentative D call: TRBD1 (6 bases). CDR3 length: 15 amino acids. Germline assignment: CDR1 MNHEY and CDR2 SVGAGI. Between the trimmed V and J ends, which lost 6 bases and 7 bases, there was a span of 20 bases. Written as DNA, the CDR3 is TGTGCCAGCAGATTAGGACAGAGTGTCTCATATACGCAGTATTTT. Its protein product is CASRLGQSVSYTQYF.

This clonotype was found a few times. The V call is TRBV6-2 or TRBV6-3, the J call TRBJ2-7; perhaps TRBD1 as D (5 bases). V shed 0 bases and J shed 4 bases, with 10 bases lying between them. The germline CDR1 and CDR2 sequences are MNHEY and SVGEGT. The CDR3 totals 14 residues. The CDR3 spells CASSYSETAYEQYF. In DNA, the CDR3 is TGTGCCAGCAGTTACTCAGAGACAGCTTACGAGCAGTACTTC.

This clonotype was seen ten or more times. The chain uses TRBV12-3 or TRBV12-4 and TRBJ1-3; the D is unclear. CDR3 size: 14 residues. The V end lost 2 bases, the J end lost 0 bases, and 5 bases lay between the germline ends. CDR3 loop: CASSLQGSGNTIYF. DNA for the CDR3: TGTGCCAGCAGTTTACAAGGCTCTGGAAACACCATATATTTT.

The rearrangement links TRBV6-5 to TRBJ2-2, with 9 positions matching TRBD1. V was pared by 4 bases and J by 0 bases, with 3 bases of the junction left unmatched. The CDR3 loop spans 16 amino acids. Germline V gene sequence: CDR1 MNHEY, CDR2 SVGAGI. The CDR3 DNA reads TGTGCCAGCAGTTCCACAGGGGGCTCGAACACCGGGGAGCTGTTTTTT. Translation: CASSSTGGSNTGELFF.

V and J are TRBV20-1 and TRBJ2-3; 8 positions match TRBD1. The CDR3 is made up of 15 amino acids. CDR1 is DFQATT, CDR2 SNEGSKA, per germline (reference sequence). Trimming took 2 bases from V and 5 from J; bases not matched to a gene: 9. This CDR3 reads CSARSPQGAGDTQYF. The CDR3 region has the DNA TGCAGTGCTAGATCGCCTCAGGGGGCCGGAGATACGCAGTATTTT.

In this sample, this clonotype turned up a few times. The chain combines TRBV3-1 with TRBJ2-5; no clear D gene. CDR1 is LGHDT, CDR2 YNNKEL, per germline (reference sequence). V lost 1 base and J lost 3, with 3 bases in between. The CDR3 extends over 12 amino acids. The CDR3 region is CASSQAEETQYF. The CDR3 DNA reads as TGTGCCAGCAGCCAAGCCGAAGAGACCCAGTACTTC.

This clonotype was recorded at least ten times. This chain links TRBV6-1 with TRBJ1-1; TRBD1 might be the D (6 bases). The ends were cut back, 6 bases at V and 1 base at J, with 9 bases in the middle. The CDR3 has 13 residues. Germline CDR1 reads MNHNS; CDR2 reads SASEGT. Written as DNA, the CDR3 is TGTGCCAGCAGGAAGGGGGAGAACACTGAAGCTTTCTTT. Its protein is CASRKGENTEAFF.

This clonotype has more than one count but fewer than ten. The J gene is TRBJ2-6, the V gene TRBV4-3; the match to TRBD1 covers 9 bases. This CDR3 comprises 16 residues. Germline-derived CDR1 and CDR2 are LGHNA and YSLEER. Trimming at V came to 1 base and at J to 2 bases, leaving 0 bases not matched to a gene. CDR3 amino acids: CASSQGQGAGANVLTF. CDR3 DNA sequence: TGCGCCAGCAGCCAAGGACAGGGGGCTGGGGCCAACGTCCTGACTTTC.

V usage is TRBV20-1 and J usage is TRBJ2-5, with D possibly matching TRBD1 (5 bases). The CDR3 is 13 residues long. The ends were cut back, 5 bases at V and 0 bases at J, with 10 bases in the middle. CDR1 and CDR2 (germline): DFQATT, SNEGSKA (reference sequence). The CDR3 protein is CSAGRQNQETQYF. CDR3 DNA sequence: TGCAGTGCTGGCCGACAGAACCAAGAGACCCAGTACTTC.

The chain carries TRBV6-2 or TRBV6-3 and TRBJ2-7; 9 bases are a match to TRBD1. CDR3 size: 15 residues. V lost 6 bases and J lost 6; bases outside the gene matches: 12. Germline CDR1 reads MNHEY; CDR2 reads SVGEGT. The CDR3 sequence is CASRSPTGTGLEQYF. CDR3 bases: TGTGCCAGCAGAAGCCCGACCGGGACAGGGCTCGAGCAGTACTTC.

This clonotype was observed a handful of times. The rearrangement joins TRBV16 to TRBJ2-1, with 9 positions matching TRBD2. Germline CDR1 and CDR2: KGHSY and FQNENV. CDR3 size: 16 residues. With 1 base clipped from V and 5 bases from J, the junction kept 6 bases outside the gene matches. CDR3 sequence (DNA): TGTGCCAGCAGCCAATTTCAGCGGGAGGCCCACAATGAGCAGTTCTTC. It specifies CASSQFQREAHNEQFF.

The V and J genes are TRBV7-2 and TRBJ1-2; D is undetermined. Trimming took 5 bases from V and 3 from J, leaving 7 bases between them. This CDR3 is built from 12 residues. Germline V gene lookup returns CDR1 SGHTA and CDR2 FQGNSA. The CDR3 loop is CASSPKDYGYTF. CDR3 in DNA: TGTGCCAGCAGCCCTAAAGACTATGGCTACACCTTC.

The chain combines TRBV9 with TRBJ2-3; TRBD1 aligns across 10 bases. With V trimmed by 2 bases and J by 5 bases, 8 bases remained unmatched. Germline CDR1 SGDLS, CDR2 YYNGEE. This CDR3 is 16 amino acids long. CDR3 in DNA: TGTGCCAGCAGCGTGAGGGGACAGGGGAATGGAGATACGCAGTATTTT. It encodes CASSVRGQGNGDTQYF.

J is TRBJ2-2 and V is TRBV7-2, with a possible D match to TRBD2 (6 bases). Trimming pared 5 bases from V and 1 base from J, leaving 11 bases between. The CDR3 consists of 15 residues. Germline CDR1 reads SGHTA; CDR2 reads FQGNSA. CDR3 region: CASSRVGGNTGELFF. The CDR3 DNA follows: TGTGCCAGCAGCCGAGTGGGGGGGAACACCGGGGAGCTGTTTTTT.